This T cell receptor (beta chain) was captured in a study of molecular identifiers for immune sequencing clone quantification. There are many counts of this clonotype. Using its own MiXCR run on the PCR reads, TCRdb lists one record per CDR3 protein. The sample holds about 510,000 distinct CDR3 sequences, roughly 25% seen once. Input material: naive CD8+ T cells from blood, with Jurkat cell RNA spiked in. Subset defined: FACS-sorted CD8+CD4-CCR7+CD45RA+ naive T cells. The clonotype was recovered from a human donor in good health. Some libraries in this study had Jurkat cell RNA spiked in.

The CDR3 nucleotides read TGTGCCAGCAGCCAAGATCGGGACCGCACAGATACGCAGTATTTT. This codes for CASSQDRDRTDTQYF. The genes are TRBV3-1 and TRBJ2-3; perhaps D is TRBD1 or TRBD2 (5 bases each). Germline CDR1 reads LGHDT; CDR2 reads YNNKEL (reference sequence). There are 15 residues in the CDR3. V lost 0 bases, J lost 1 base, and 8 bases lay in between.